Following are 2 T cell receptor beta chains from one sample sequenced in a study of naive and memory T cell subsets. Amplification of ligated cDNA took four PCR rounds with SP2 and nested alpha and beta constant primers. MiXCR, run by TCRdb on the 5' RACE reads, gives a single entry per CDR3 protein. The table includes roughly 62,000 distinct CDR3 sequences, 7.2% detected once. TCR cDNA received a 3' ligated oligonucleotide that carried a UMI. Receptors were obtained from a male donor in good health.

This clonotype appeared many times. This sequence joins TRBV6-1 and TRBJ2-1; D is possibly TRBD2 (6 bases). Germline loops: CDR1 MNHNS, CDR2 SASEGT. V lost 0 bases, J lost 4 bases, and 16 bases lay in between. This CDR3 contains 17 residues. CDR3 sequence: CASSEARELGTYNEQFF. The CDR3 nucleotides read TGTGCCAGCAGTGAAGCGCGGGAACTGGGAACGTACAATGAGCAGTTCTTC.

This clonotype was seen only a few times. The V call is TRBV6-5, the J call TRBJ1-2; possibly TRBD1 for D (5 bases). This CDR3 region has 17 residues. Germline V gene data show CDR1 as MNHEY and CDR2 as SVGAGI. V dropped 0 bases and J dropped 3 bases, with 17 bases sitting between them. CDR3 loop: CASSYSLYSGGDYGYTF. In DNA, the CDR3 is TGTGCCAGCAGTTACTCCCTTTATTCGGGGGGGGACTATGGCTACACCTTC.